The present TCR beta chain was sequenced within a study of cytomegalovirus exposure and HLA in healthy donors. With 60 Vbeta and 13 Jbeta primers, the PCR was carried out. The method was immunoSEQ multiplex PCR; TCRdb's version includes in-frame clones alone and lacks a portion of them. The sample yields just under 150,000 clones, 65% to 90% seen once. J lost 3 bases, V lost 1 base, and 4 bases had no gene match. This CDR3 spans 15 amino acids. The germline V gene encodes CDR1 SGHRS and CDR2 YFSETQ. Material: PBMCs. The chain recombines TRBV5-1 with TRBJ1-1, with 9 bases fitting TRBD1. The receptor comes from a woman in her thirties in good health and CMV-seronegative. The CDR3 reads CASSLRQGVDTEAFF. CDR3 in DNA: TGCGCCAGCAGCTTGAGACAGGGGGTTGACACTGAAGCTTTCTTT.